These 21 T cell receptor beta chains originate from one sample sequenced in a study of OX40 agonist ivuxolimab in advanced cancers. TCRdb's copy holds only in-frame clones and misses some; the assay was immunoSEQ multiplex PCR. The sample carries approximately 100,000 clones, approximately 90% recorded once. The source was CD4+ or CD8+ T cells sorted from blood, collected in a trial of the OX40 agonist ivuxolimab. The receptors come from an adult with an advanced solid tumor such as melanoma, head and neck, liver or kidney cancer.

The chain recombines TRBV11-2 with TRBJ2-7, with D perhaps matching TRBD1 (5 bases). Germline values: CDR1 SGHAT, CDR2 FQNNGV. This CDR3 is 13 amino acids long. V was cut by 8 bases and J by 0 bases, with 11 bases left in between. DNA for the CDR3: TGTGCCAGCCGCAGGGTGAGCTCCTACGAGCAGTACTTC. Translating gives CASRRVSSYEQYF.

The chain carries TRBV9 and TRBJ1-2, with D uncertain. The germline gives CDR1 SGDLS, CDR2 YYNGEE. This CDR3 has 15 residues. V was shortened by 0 bases and J by 0 bases, with 9 bases between the two germline ends. This chain's CDR3 is CASSVGRTANYGYTF. The CDR3 coding sequence is TGTGCCAGCAGCGTAGGGAGGACTGCTAACTATGGCTACACCTTC.

This rearrangement joins TRBV5-1 to TRBJ1-1, with D unclear. Germline V gives CDR1 SGHRS, CDR2 YFSETQ. V lost 1 base and J 0 bases, leaving 4 bases between the germline ends. This CDR3 region has 13 residues. The CDR3 here is CASSLTVNTEAFF. Here the CDR3 DNA reads TGCGCCAGCAGCTTGACTGTGAACACTGAAGCTTTCTTT.

The chain has TRBV6-6 and TRBJ2-2; the D gene is possibly TRBD2 (6 bases). V lost 0 bases and J lost 5, with 13 bases in between. The length of the CDR3 is 16 residues. CDR1 is MNHNY, CDR2 SVGAGI, per germline (reference sequence). The CDR3 region is CASSYSFPGGTGELFF. The CDR3 coding sequence is TGTGCCAGCAGTTACTCTTTCCCTGGGGGGACCGGGGAGCTGTTTTTT.

This clone was observed a single time. The rearrangement joins TRBV28 to TRBJ2-1, with 13 bases identical to TRBD2. This CDR3 is built from 14 residues. Germline V lookup: CDR1 MDHEN, CDR2 SYDVKM. V lost 5 bases and J lost 8; bases outside the gene matches: 3. This CDR3 is CASSGGTSGDEQFF. CDR3 sequence (DNA): TGTGCCAGCAGTGGGGGGACTAGCGGGGATGAGCAGTTCTTC.

The genes are TRBV6-1 and TRBJ1-2; 10 nucleotides align to TRBD1. V was pared by 8 bases and J by 4 bases, with 4 bases of the junction left unmatched. CDR1 and CDR2 (germline): MNHNS, SASEGT. The CDR3 is made up of 13 amino acids. In DNA form, the CDR3 reads TGTGCCAGCCGGGACAGGGGACCCTATGGCTACACCTTC. Its protein product is CASRDRGPYGYTF.

The rearrangement links TRBV29-1 to TRBJ2-5, with 8 nucleotides matching TRBD1. With 4 bases clipped from V and 4 bases from J, the junction kept 5 bases outside the gene matches. The CDR3 is made up of 13 amino acids. CDR1 is SQVTM, CDR2 ANQGSEA, per germline. CDR3 DNA: TGCAGCGTTGTTCCAGGGGGCGCAGAGACCCAGTACTTC. As protein: CSVVPGGAETQYF.

The chain links TRBV18 to TRBJ2-7; no firm D call. Germline loops: CDR1 KGHSH, CDR2 LQKENI. Between the trimmed V and J ends, which lost 2 bases and 6 bases, there was a span of 20 bases. The CDR3 has 16 residues. CDR3 in DNA: TGTGCCAGCTCACCAAGCCGGGCGGTTCGAGTGGGCGAGCAGTACTTC. It codes for CASSPSRAVRVGEQYF.

The chain employs TRBV2 and TRBJ1-2, with D tentatively TRBD1 (6 bases). Between the trimmed V and J ends, which lost 4 bases and 4 bases, there was a span of 16 bases. The CDR3 extends over 15 amino acids. Germline lookup yields CDR1 SNHLY and CDR2 FYNNEI. CDR3 loop: CASSVDTGFTYGYTF. In nucleotides, the CDR3 is TGTGCCAGCAGTGTAGACACAGGGTTTACCTATGGCTACACCTTC. Variable domain in full (rest from reference TRBV2 and TRBJ1-2): EPEVTQTPSHQVTQMGQEVILRCVPISNHLYFYWYRQILGQKVEFLVSFYNNEISEKSEIFDDQFSVERPDGSNFTLKIRSTKLEDSAMYFCASSVDTGFTYGYTFGSGTRLTVV.

The chain links TRBV28 to TRBJ1-3; D gene ambiguous. CDR3 length: 12 amino acids. V shed 6 bases and J shed 4 bases, with 7 bases lying between them. Germline V gives CDR1 MDHEN, CDR2 SYDVKM. This CDR3 reads CASRKDGNTIYF. CDR3 nucleotide sequence: TGTGCCAGCAGGAAGGACGGAAACACCATATATTTT.

This clone was seen more than once but under ten times. V and J are TRBV19 and TRBJ1-1; D is possibly TRBD1 (5 bases). CDR1 and CDR2 (germline): LNHDA, SQIVND (reference sequence). The CDR3 spans 13 residues. Trimming cost V 7 bases and J 1 base, with 10 bases left between them. CDR3 protein: CASKAQGNTEAFF. CDR3 DNA: TGTGCCAGTAAAGCCCAGGGGAACACTGAAGCTTTCTTT.

The chain combines TRBV30 with TRBJ2-2; 7 bases line up with TRBD2. CDR1 is GTSNPN, CDR2 SVGIG, per germline (reference sequence). Trimming removed 4 bases from V and 3 bases from J; junction bases left unmatched: 5. The CDR3 loop spans 14 amino acids. This chain's CDR3 is CAWNPGGYTGELFF. In DNA form, the CDR3 reads TGTGCCTGGAACCCGGGGGGTTACACCGGGGAGCTGTTTTTT.

The V gene is TRBV27, the J gene TRBJ2-7; D not certain. Germline CDR1 and CDR2: MNHEY and SMNVEV (reference sequence). Trimming shortened V by 4 bases and J by 2 bases, and 9 bases separated the two germline ends. CDR3 length: 13 amino acids. The CDR3 bases are TGTGCCAGCAGTTCCTTGACTGCCTACGAGCAGTACTTC. Its protein product is CASSSLTAYEQYF.

The chain joins TRBV27 to TRBJ2-1; 10 bases match TRBD2. The CDR3 covers 15 residues. In germline, CDR1 is MNHEY, CDR2 SMNVEV (reference sequence). V trimming: 6 bases; J trimming: 7 bases; junction bases outside the gene matches: 9. The CDR3 spells CASRKERGGVNEQFF. Here the CDR3 DNA reads TGTGCCAGCAGGAAAGAGCGGGGGGGGGTAAATGAGCAGTTCTTC.

This chain connects TRBV7-6 to TRBJ2-2; 7 bases are a match to TRBD2. Germline lookup yields CDR1 SGHVS and CDR2 FNYEAQ. The J segment lost 4 bases and the V segment lost 10 bases, leaving 6 bases of the junction unmatched. The CDR3 covers 13 residues. The DNA of the CDR3 is TGTGCCACAGGGCGGGGGACCACCGGGGAGCTGTTTTTT. Amino acids: CATGRGTTGELFF.

The rearrangement uses TRBV6-5 and TRBJ1-5; 7 nucleotides agree with TRBD1. The ends lost 6 bases at V and 1 base at J; junction bases unmatched: 3. The CDR3 spans 14 residues. The germline V gene has CDR1 MNHEY and CDR2 SVGAGI. CDR3 DNA: TGTGCCAGCAGCTCGGACAGGAGCAATCAGCCCCAGCATTTT. Protein sequence: CASSSDRSNQPQHF.

The genes are TRBV5-6 and TRBJ1-2; 9 nucleotides align to TRBD1. CDR3 size: 16 residues. The V gene end was trimmed by 4 bases and the J gene end by 0 bases; junction bases not matched to a gene: 7. Germline V CDR1 and CDR2: SGHDT, YYEEEE. CDR3 bases: TGTGCCAGCAGCGTGGGACAGGGTGGCGCTAACTATGGCTACACCTTC. Translated, it gives CASSVGQGGANYGYTF.

The chain has TRBV30 and TRBJ1-3, with D hard to call. The CDR3 loop spans 12 amino acids. V was clipped by 2 bases and J by 0 bases, with 2 bases between them. Germline V gene sequence: CDR1 GTSNPN, CDR2 SVGIG (reference sequence). As DNA, the CDR3 is TGTGCCTGGAGTTCCTCTGGAAACACCATATATTTT. It translates to CAWSSSGNTIYF.

The chain joins TRBV6-5 to TRBJ2-7; D call uncertain. Germline CDR1 MNHEY, CDR2 SVGAGI. V lost 5 bases and J 7 bases, leaving 15 bases between the germline ends. The CDR3 runs 13 residues. The CDR3 spells CASSPFPVREQYF. The CDR3 DNA follows: TGTGCCAGCAGTCCCTTTCCCGTACGGGAGCAGTACTTC.

The V and J genes are TRBV15 and TRBJ2-7; TRBD1 might be the D (5 bases). The CDR3 sequence is 17 residues long. V lost 1 base and J 8 bases, leaving 24 bases between the germline ends. The germline gives CDR1 LNHNV, CDR2 YYDKDF (reference sequence). In DNA form, the CDR3 reads TGTGCCACCAGCAGAGTATCACTGGACAAAACCCCTGCGCAGCAGTACTTC. The encoded protein is CATSRVSLDKTPAQQYF.

V and J are TRBV7-2 and TRBJ2-7; D perhaps matches TRBD1 (6 bases). CDR3 size: 15 residues. V was clipped by 5 bases and J by 1 base, with 15 bases between them. Per the germline V gene, CDR1 is SGHTA and CDR2 is FQGNSA. CDR3 nucleotide sequence: TGTGCCAGCAGCCTACAACAGGGAACTTCCTACGAGCAGTACTTC. As protein: CASSLQQGTSYEQYF.